The 8 T cell receptor beta chains given below trace back to one sample, sequenced in a study of blood T cell repertoires in COVID-19. Method: immunoSEQ multiplex PCR; TCRdb's copy keeps in-frame clones and lacks some. The sample holds 65,000 to 85,000 clones, roughly nine tenths seen once. Material: peripheral blood. These receptors came from a man aged 45 to 65 with active COVID-19.

This chain links TRBV5-1 with TRBJ2-7, with 10 bases aligning to TRBD1. The CDR3 covers 14 residues. The junction had 8 bases not matched to a gene; V was cut back by 4 bases and J by 7 bases. Germline values: CDR1 SGHRS, CDR2 YFSETQ. CDR3 loop: CASSNGQGVGEQYF. As DNA, the CDR3 is TGCGCCAGCAGCAACGGACAGGGGGTGGGTGAGCAGTACTTC.

The V call is TRBV4-1, the J call TRBJ1-5; D gene uncertain. V shed 0 bases and J shed 1 base, with 10 bases lying between them. The CDR3 covers 16 residues. Looked up from germline, CDR1 is MGHRA and CDR2 is YSYEKL. CDR3 sequence (DNA): TGCGCCAGCAGCCAAGAGGGCCCCGCCAGCAATCAGCCCCAGCATTTT. It yields the protein CASSQEGPASNQPQHF.

The rearrangement joins TRBV18 to TRBJ1-5; a possible D gene is TRBD1 (6 bases). Germline V gene lookup returns CDR1 KGHSH and CDR2 LQKENI. The CDR3 runs to 15 residues. V shed 6 bases and J shed 5 bases, with 17 bases lying between them. The CDR3 DNA reads TGTGCCAGCTCTTCCCAGGGTCAGGGGTATCAGCCCCAGCATTTT. Translating gives CASSSQGQGYQPQHF.

With regard to this clone: This same CDR3 is encoded by further DNA sequences in the sample. The genes are TRBV6-5 and TRBJ1-1; weak D call: TRBD1 (5 bases). The CDR3 consists of 13 residues. V lost 5 bases, J lost 1 base, and 8 bases lay in between. The germline V gene has CDR1 MNHEY and CDR2 SVGAGI. The CDR3 nucleotides are TGTGCCAGCAGTCCTACAGGGAACACTGAAGCTTTCTTT. Residues: CASSPTGNTEAFF.

V and J are TRBV3-1 (or the pseudogene TRBV3-2) and TRBJ2-3, with 9 bases that match TRBD1. Germline V CDR1 and CDR2: LGHDT, YNNKEL (reference sequence). The J segment lost 2 bases and the V segment lost 3 bases, leaving 3 bases of the junction unmatched. This CDR3 region has 15 residues. The CDR3 loop is CASSQGTGFTDTQYF. DNA of the CDR3: TGTGCCAGCAGCCAGGGGACAGGGTTCACAGATACGCAGTATTTT.

The chain carries TRBV24-1 and TRBJ2-3; 8 bases align to TRBD1. Looked up from germline, CDR1 is KGHDR and CDR2 is SFDVKD. With V trimmed by 4 bases and J by 4 bases, 21 bases remained unmatched. There are 20 residues in the CDR3. CDR3 sequence (DNA): TGTGCCACCAGTGACCCAGCACTGCCGGGACAGGAGGTTCCAGCAGATACGCAGTATTTT. It yields the protein CATSDPALPGQEVPADTQYF.

This sequence joins TRBV6-5 and TRBJ2-2, with a possible D match to TRBD2 (6 bases). V lost 0 bases and J 1 base, leaving 6 bases between the germline ends. The CDR3 has 15 amino acids. Germline CDR1 MNHEY, CDR2 SVGAGI. The DNA of the CDR3 is TGTGCCAGCAGTTACTCGGGGGGGAACACCGGGGAGCTGTTTTTT. Its translation: CASSYSGGNTGELFF.

The chain employs TRBV19 and TRBJ2-2; D not resolved. The CDR3 covers 14 residues. The germline V gene encodes CDR1 LNHDA and CDR2 SQIVND (reference sequence). V gave up 5 bases and J gave up 10 bases, with 17 bases separating them. This CDR3 reads CASSPRFVIEELFF. Written as DNA, the CDR3 is TGTGCCAGTAGTCCCCGCTTCGTAATAGAGGAGCTGTTTTTT.